The entry that follows covers one T cell receptor beta chain sequence. The read finishes 3 residues shy of the CDR3 end, and the germline J gene is used to complete it. Sequencing was performed with immunoSEQ multiplex PCR; in TCRdb, only in-frame clones are kept and a portion is missing. The record lists approximately 9,200 clones, of which the ten most abundant hold about 8%. The source of the sample is a study of T cells in women clearing cervical HPV infection. Turning to the study itself: Blood came at first lesion visit for cases, post-clearance for controls. Case blood was drawn a median about 150 days after lesion detection.

The ends were cut back, 4 bases at V and 1 base at J, with 8 bases in the middle. The CDR3 runs 13 residues. Germline-derived CDR1 and CDR2 are SGHRS and YFSETQ. The chain employs TRBV5-1 and TRBJ1-1, with TRBD1 as a possible D gene (6 bases). The clonotype comes from a woman between 18 and 69 years old with a cervical HPV16 infection that either progressed to CIN3+ or cleared (not recorded which). The sample taken for sequencing was blood buffy coat. The CDR3 loop reads CASSTGQNTEAFF. CDR3 bases read: TGCGCCAGCAGCACGGGACAGAACACTGAA.